This TCR beta chain was observed in a study of cytomegalovirus exposure and HLA in healthy donors. Findings and caveats of the study: A list of 150 to 200 TCR beta chains associated with cytomegalovirus was given.

Primers included in the PCR were 60 Vbeta and 13 Jbeta primers. Generated by immunoSEQ multiplex PCR, the TCRdb table keeps only in-frame clones and is missing some. The profile shows 90,000 or so clones, about 67% of them singletons. Germline CDR1 and CDR2: SNHLY and FYNNEI. V was shortened by 6 bases and J by 3 bases, with 9 bases between the two germline ends. CDR3 length: 12 residues. This clone was detected only a few times. Antigen specificity is unknown. The chain combines TRBV2 with TRBJ2-7; D remains unclear. This TCR derives from a woman under 30 in good health and CMV-seropositive. The sequencing sample was made of PBMCs. CDR3 sequence: CASRLNSYEQYF. The CDR3, as DNA: TGTGCCAGCAGGCTAAATAGCTACGAGCAGTACTTC.